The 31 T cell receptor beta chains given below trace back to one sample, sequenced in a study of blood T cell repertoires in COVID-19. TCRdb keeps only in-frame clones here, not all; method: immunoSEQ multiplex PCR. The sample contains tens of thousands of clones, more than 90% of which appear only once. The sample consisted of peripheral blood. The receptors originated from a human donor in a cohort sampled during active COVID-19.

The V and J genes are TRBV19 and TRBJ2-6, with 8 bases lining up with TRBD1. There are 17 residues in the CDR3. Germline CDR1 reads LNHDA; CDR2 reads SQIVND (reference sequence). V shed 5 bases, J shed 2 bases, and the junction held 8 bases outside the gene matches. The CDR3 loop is CASSRAGGFTGANVLTF. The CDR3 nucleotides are TGTGCCAGTAGTCGGGCAGGGGGCTTCACTGGGGCCAACGTCCTGACTTTC.

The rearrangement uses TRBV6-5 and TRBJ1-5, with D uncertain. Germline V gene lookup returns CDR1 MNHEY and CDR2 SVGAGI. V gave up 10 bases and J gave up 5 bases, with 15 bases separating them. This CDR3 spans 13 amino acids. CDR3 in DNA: TGTGCCACGGGGTCCCGGGAAGATCAGCCCCAGCATTTT. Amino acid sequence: CATGSREDQPQHF.

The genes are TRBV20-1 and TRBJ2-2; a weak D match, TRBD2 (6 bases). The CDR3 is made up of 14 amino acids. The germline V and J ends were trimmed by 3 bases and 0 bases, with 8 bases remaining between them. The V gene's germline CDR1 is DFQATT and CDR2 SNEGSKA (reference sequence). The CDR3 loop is CSASWGANTGELFF. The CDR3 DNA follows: TGCAGTGCTAGTTGGGGGGCGAACACCGGGGAGCTGTTTTTT.

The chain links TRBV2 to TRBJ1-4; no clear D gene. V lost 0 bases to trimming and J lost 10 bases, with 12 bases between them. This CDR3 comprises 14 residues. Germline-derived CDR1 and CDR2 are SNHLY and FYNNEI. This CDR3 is CASSEATGERKLFF. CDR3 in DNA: TGTGCCAGCAGTGAAGCTACCGGAGAGAGAAAACTGTTTTTT.

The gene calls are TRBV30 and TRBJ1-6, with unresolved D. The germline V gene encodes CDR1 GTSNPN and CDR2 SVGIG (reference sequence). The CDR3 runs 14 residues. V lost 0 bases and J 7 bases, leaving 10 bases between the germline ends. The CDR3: CAWSVEIPNSPLHF. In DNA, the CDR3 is TGTGCCTGGAGTGTTGAGATACCGAATTCACCCCTCCACTTT.

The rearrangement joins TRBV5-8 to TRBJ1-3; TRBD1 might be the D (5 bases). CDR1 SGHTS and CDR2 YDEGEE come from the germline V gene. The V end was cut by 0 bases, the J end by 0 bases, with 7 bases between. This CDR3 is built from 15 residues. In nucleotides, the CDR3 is TGTGCCAGCAGCTTGGACAGGAGCTCTGGAAACACCATATATTTT. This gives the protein CASSLDRSSGNTIYF.

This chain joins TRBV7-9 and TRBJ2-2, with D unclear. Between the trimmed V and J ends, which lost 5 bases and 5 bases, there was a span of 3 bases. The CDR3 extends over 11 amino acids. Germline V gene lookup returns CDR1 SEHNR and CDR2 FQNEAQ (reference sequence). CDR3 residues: CASSLTGELFF. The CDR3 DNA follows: TGTGCCAGCAGCCTTACCGGGGAGCTGTTTTTT.

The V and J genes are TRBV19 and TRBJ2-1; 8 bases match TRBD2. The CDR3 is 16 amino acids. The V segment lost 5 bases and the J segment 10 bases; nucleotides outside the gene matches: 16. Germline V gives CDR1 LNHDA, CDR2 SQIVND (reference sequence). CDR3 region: CASSLLAENTPREQFF. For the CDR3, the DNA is TGTGCCAGTAGTTTACTAGCGGAGAACACTCCGAGGGAGCAGTTCTTC.

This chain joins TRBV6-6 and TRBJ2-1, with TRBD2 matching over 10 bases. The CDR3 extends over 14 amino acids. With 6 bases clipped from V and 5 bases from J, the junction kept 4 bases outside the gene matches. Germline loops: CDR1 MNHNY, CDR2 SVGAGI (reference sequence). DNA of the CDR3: TGTGCCAGCAGACTAGCGGGAACTGACAATGAGCAGTTCTTC. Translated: CASRLAGTDNEQFF.

The chain's CDR3 is CASINFGTDTQYF. Here the CDR3 DNA reads TGTGCCAGCATCAACTTCGGCACAGATACGCAGTATTTT. The chain combines TRBV5-6 with TRBJ2-3; D gene unclear. The CDR3 contains 13 residues. Trimming left V 6 bases short and J 1 base short, with 9 bases between. CDR1 and CDR2 from the germline V gene are SGHDT and YYEEEE. Supplemented by reference TRBV5-6 and TRBJ2-3, the full variable domain reads DAGVTQSPTHLIKTRGQQVTLRCSPKSGHDTVSWYQQALGQGPQFIFQYYEEEERQRGNFPDRFSGHQFPNYSSELNVNALLLGDSALYLCASINFGTDTQYFGPGTRLTVL.

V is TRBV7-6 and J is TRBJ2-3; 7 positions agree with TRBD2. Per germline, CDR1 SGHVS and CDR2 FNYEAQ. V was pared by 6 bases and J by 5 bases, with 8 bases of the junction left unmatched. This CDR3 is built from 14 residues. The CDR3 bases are TGTGCCAGCAGGGCGGGCGGGAGAGGAGATACGCAGTATTTT. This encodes CASRAGGRGDTQYF.

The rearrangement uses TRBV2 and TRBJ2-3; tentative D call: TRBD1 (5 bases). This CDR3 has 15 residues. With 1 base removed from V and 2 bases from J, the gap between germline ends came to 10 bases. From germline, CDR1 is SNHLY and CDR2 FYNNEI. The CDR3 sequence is CASSEGLGVTDTQYF. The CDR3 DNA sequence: TGTGCCAGCAGTGAAGGTCTAGGGGTCACAGATACGCAGTATTTT.

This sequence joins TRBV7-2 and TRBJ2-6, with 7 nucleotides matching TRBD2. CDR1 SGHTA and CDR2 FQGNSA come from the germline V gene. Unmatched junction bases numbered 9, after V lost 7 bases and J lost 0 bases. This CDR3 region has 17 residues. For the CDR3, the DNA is TGTGCCAGCACCTCCCGGGGCGGGAGCTCTGGGGCCAACGTCCTGACTTTC. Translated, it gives CASTSRGGSSGANVLTF.

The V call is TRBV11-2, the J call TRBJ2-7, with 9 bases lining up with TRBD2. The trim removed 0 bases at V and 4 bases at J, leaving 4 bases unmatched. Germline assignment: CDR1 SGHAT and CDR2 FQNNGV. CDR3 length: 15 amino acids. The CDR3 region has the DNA TGTGCCAGCAGCTTAGATAGCGGGAGTCCGTACGAGCAGTACTTC. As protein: CASSLDSGSPYEQYF.

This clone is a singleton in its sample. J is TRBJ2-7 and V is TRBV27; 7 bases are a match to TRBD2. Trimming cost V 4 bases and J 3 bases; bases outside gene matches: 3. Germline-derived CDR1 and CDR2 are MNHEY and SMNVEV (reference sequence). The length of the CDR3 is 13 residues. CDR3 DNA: TGTGCCAGCAGTTGGGGGGGTCACTACGAGCAGTACTTC. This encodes CASSWGGHYEQYF.

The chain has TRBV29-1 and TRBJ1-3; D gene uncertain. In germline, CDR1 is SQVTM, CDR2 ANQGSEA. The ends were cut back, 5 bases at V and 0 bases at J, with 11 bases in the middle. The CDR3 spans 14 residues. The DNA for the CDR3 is TGCAGCGTTAAAGGGAGTCCCTCTGGAAACACCATATATTTT. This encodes CSVKGSPSGNTIYF. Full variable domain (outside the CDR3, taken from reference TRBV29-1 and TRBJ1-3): SAVISQKPSRDICQRGTSLTIQCQVDSQVTMMFWYRQQPGQSLTLIATANQGSEATYESGFVIDKFPISRPNLTFSTLTVSNMSPEDSSIYLCSVKGSPSGNTIYFGEGSWLTVV.

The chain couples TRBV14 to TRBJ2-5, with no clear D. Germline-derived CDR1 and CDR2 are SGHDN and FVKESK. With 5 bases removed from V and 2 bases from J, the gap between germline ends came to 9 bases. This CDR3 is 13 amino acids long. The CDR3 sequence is CASSIHVQETQYF. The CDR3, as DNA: TGTGCCAGCAGCATCCATGTGCAAGAGACCCAGTACTTC.

CDR3 bases: TGTGCCAGCAGCTCGAGGGCAGGAGGCAATCAGCCCCAGCATTTT. This encodes CASSSRAGGNQPQHF. This chain joins TRBV11-2 and TRBJ1-5; D unclear. Trimming pared 4 bases from V and 2 bases from J, leaving 12 bases between. The CDR3 contains 15 residues. Germline CDR1 is SGHAT and CDR2 is FQNNGV. Drawing the rest from reference TRBV11-2 and TRBJ1-5, the complete variable domain is EAGVAQSPRYKIIEKRQSVAFWCNPISGHATLYWYQQILGQGPKLLIQFQNNGVVDDSQLPKDRFSAERLKGVDSTLKIQPAKLEDSAVYLCASSSRAGGNQPQHFGDGTRLSIL.

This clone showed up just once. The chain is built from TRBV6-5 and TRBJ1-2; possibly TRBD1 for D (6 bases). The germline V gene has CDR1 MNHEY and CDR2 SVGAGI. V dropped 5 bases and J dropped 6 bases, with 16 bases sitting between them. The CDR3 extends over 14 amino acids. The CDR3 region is CASSKQGYRDGYTF. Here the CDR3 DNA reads TGTGCCAGCAGTAAACAGGGATATCGCGATGGCTACACCTTC.

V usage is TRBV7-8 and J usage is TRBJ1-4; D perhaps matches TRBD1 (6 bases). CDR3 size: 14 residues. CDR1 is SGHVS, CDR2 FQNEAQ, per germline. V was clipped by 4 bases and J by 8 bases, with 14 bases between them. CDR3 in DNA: TGTGCCAGCAGCTCACGGGACACGGGGGAAAAACTGTTTTTT. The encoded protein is CASSSRDTGEKLFF.

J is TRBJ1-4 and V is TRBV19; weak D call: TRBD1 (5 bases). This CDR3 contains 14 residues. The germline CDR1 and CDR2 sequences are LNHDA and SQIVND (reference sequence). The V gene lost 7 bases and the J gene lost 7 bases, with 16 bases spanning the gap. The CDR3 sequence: CASIKGVYGEKLFF. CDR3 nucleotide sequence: TGTGCCAGTATTAAAGGGGTTTATGGTGAAAAACTGTTTTTT.

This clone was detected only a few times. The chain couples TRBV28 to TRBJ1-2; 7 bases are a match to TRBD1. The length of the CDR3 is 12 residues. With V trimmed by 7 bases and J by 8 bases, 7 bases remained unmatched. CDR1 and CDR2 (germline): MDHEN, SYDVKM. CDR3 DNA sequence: TGTGCCAGCACCGAACAGGGGAGGGGCTACACCTTC. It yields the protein CASTEQGRGYTF.

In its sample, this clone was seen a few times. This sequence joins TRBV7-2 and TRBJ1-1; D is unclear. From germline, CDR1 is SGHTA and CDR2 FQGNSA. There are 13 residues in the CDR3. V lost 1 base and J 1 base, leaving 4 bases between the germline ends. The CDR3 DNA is TGTGCCAGCAGCTTAGGGGCGAACACTGAAGCTTTCTTT. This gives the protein CASSLGANTEAFF. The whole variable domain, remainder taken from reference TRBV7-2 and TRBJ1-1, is GAGVSQSPSNKVTEKGKDVELRCDPISGHTALYWYRQSLGQGLEFLIYFQGNSAPDKSGLPSDRFSAERTGGSVSTLTIQRTQQEDSAVYLCASSLGANTEAFFGQGTRLTVV.

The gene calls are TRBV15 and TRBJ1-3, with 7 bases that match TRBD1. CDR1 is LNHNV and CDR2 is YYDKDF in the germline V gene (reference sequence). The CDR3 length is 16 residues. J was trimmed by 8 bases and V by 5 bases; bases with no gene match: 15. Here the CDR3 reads CATSFGTVLRRDTIYF. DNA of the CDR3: TGTGCCACCAGCTTCGGGACAGTCCTTCGACGGGACACCATATATTTT.

The CDR3, as DNA: TGTGCCAGCAGCTTAAGGCGCGGGGGGTACAATGAGCAGTTCTTC. It codes for CASSLRRGGYNEQFF. The J gene is TRBJ2-1, the V gene TRBV7-3, with 8 bases that match TRBD2. The germline CDR1 and CDR2 sequences are SGHTA and FQGTGA. The CDR3 totals 15 residues. V shed 1 base, J shed 4 bases, and the junction held 3 bases outside the gene matches.

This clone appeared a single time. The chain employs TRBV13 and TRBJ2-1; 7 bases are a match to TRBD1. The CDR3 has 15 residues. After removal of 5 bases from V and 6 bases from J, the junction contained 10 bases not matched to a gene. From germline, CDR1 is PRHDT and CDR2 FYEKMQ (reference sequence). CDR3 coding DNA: TGTGCCAGCAGCCCAGAGGGGGCAGGGAGCAATGAGCAGTTCTTC. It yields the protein CASSPEGAGSNEQFF.

CDR3 DNA: TGTGCCAGTATTCACACCGGTGGAGATGAAAAACTGTTTTTT. Protein product: CASIHTGGDEKLFF. The chain carries TRBV19 and TRBJ1-4; the D is unclear. CDR3 length: 14 residues. V was clipped by 7 bases and J by 6 bases, with 15 bases between them. CDR1 and CDR2 (germline): LNHDA, SQIVND (reference sequence).

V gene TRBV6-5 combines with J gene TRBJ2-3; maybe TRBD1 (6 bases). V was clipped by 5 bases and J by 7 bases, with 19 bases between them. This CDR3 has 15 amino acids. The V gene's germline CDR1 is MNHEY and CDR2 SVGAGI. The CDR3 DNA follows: TGTGCCAGCAGTACGGGACCGGGAAGGGGGTATACGCAGTATTTT. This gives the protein CASSTGPGRGYTQYF.

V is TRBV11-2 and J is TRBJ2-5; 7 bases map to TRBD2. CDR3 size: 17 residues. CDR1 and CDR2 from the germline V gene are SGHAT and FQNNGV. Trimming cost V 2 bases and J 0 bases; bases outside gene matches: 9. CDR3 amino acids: CASSLIGRLEHQETQYF. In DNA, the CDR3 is TGTGCCAGCAGCTTAATCGGGAGGTTAGAACACCAAGAGACCCAGTACTTC.

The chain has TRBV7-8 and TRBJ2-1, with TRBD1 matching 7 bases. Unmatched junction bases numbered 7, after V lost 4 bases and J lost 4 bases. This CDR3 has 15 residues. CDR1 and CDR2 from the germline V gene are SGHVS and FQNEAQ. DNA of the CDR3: TGTGCCAGCAGCTCAAGACAGGGTATTTACAATGAGCAGTTCTTC. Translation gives CASSSRQGIYNEQFF.

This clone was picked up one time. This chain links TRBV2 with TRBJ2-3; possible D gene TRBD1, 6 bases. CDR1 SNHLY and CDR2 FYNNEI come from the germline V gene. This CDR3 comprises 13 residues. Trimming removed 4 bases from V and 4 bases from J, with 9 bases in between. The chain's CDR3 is CASSVNRADTQYF. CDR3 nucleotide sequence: TGTGCCAGCAGTGTTAACAGGGCAGATACGCAGTATTTT.